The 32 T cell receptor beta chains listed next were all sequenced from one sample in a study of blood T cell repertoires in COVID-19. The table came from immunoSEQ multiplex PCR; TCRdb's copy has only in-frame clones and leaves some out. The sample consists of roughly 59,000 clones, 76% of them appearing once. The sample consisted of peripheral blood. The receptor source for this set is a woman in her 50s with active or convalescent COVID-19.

CDR3 protein: CATSTPSGRANYGYTF. CDR3 nucleotide sequence: TGTGCCACCAGCACCCCCTCGGGCAGGGCTAACTATGGCTACACCTTC. J is TRBJ1-2 and V is TRBV15, with a tentative D call TRBD1 (5 bases). From germline, CDR1 is LNHNV and CDR2 YYDKDF (reference sequence). The CDR3 has 16 amino acids. Trimming took off 4 bases at V and 0 bases at J, with 15 bases between the two ends.

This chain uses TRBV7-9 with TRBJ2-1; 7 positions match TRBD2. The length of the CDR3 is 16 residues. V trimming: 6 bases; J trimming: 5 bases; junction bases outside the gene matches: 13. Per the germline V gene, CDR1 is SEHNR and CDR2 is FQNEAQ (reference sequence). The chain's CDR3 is CASRPPRGDAHNEQFF. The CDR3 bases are TGTGCCAGCAGGCCACCCCGGGGGGACGCCCACAATGAGCAGTTCTTC.

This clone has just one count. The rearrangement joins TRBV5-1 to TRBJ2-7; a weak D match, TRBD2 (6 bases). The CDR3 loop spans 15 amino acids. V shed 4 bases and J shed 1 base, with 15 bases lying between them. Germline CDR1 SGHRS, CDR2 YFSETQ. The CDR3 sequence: CASSPGVRQSYEQYF. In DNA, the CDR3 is TGCGCCAGCAGCCCGGGGGTACGACAGTCCTACGAGCAGTACTTC.

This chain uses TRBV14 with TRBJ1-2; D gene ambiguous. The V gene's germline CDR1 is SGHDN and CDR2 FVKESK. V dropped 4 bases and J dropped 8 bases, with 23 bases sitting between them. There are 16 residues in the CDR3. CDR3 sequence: CASSRRGLFGEGGYTF. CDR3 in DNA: TGTGCCAGCAGCCGTCGTGGATTGTTCGGGGAAGGCGGCTACACCTTC. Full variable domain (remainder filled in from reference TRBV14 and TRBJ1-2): EAGVTQFPSHSVIEKGQTVTLRCDPISGHDNLYWYRRVMGKEIKFLLHFVKESKQDESGMPNNRFLAERTGGTYSTLKVQPAELEDSGVYFCASSRRGLFGEGGYTFGSGTRLTVV.

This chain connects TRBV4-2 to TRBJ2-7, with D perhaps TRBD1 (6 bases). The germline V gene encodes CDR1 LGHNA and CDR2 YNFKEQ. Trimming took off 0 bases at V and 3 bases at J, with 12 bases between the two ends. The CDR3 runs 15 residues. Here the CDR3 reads CASSQDWGRGYEQYF. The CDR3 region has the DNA TGTGCCAGCAGCCAAGATTGGGGCAGGGGCTACGAGCAGTACTTC.

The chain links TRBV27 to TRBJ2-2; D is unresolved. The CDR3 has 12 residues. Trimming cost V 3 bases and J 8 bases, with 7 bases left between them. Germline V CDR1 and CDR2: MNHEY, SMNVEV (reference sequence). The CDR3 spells CASSFVRGELFF. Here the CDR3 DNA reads TGTGCCAGCAGTTTCGTGAGGGGGGAGCTGTTTTTT.

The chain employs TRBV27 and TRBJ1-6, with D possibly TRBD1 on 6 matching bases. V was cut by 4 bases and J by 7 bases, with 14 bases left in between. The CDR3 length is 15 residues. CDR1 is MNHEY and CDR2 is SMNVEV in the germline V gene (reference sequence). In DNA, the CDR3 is TGTGCCAGCAGTTCAAACAGGGCTTCGAATTCACCCCTCCACTTT. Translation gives CASSSNRASNSPLHF.

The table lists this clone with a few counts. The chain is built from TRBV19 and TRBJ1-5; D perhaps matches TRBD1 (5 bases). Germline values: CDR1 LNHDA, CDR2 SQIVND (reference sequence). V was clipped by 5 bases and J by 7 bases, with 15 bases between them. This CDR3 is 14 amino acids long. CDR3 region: CASSVLSGKQPQHF. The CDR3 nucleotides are TGTGCCAGTAGTGTACTTTCAGGGAAACAGCCCCAGCATTTT.

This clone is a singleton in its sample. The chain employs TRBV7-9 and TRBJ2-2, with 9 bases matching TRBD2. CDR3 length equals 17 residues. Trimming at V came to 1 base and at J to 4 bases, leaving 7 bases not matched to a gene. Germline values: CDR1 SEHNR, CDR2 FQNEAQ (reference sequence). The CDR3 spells CASSLERLAGFTGELFF. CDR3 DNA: TGTGCCAGCAGCTTAGAGCGTCTAGCGGGGTTCACCGGGGAGCTGTTTTTT. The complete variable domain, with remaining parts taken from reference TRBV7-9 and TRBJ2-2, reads DTGVSQNPRHKITKRGQNVTFRCDPISEHNRLYWYRQTLGQGPEFLTYFQNEAQLEKSRLLSDRFSAERPKGSFSTLEIQRTEQGDSAMYLCASSLERLAGFTGELFFGEGSRLTVL.

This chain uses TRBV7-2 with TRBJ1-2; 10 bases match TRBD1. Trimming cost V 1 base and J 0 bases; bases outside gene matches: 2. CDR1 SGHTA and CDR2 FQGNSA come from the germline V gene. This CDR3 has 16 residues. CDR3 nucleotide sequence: TGTGCCAGCAGCTTAGGAGGACAGGGGGCTAACTATGGCTACACCTTC. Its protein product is CASSLGGQGANYGYTF.

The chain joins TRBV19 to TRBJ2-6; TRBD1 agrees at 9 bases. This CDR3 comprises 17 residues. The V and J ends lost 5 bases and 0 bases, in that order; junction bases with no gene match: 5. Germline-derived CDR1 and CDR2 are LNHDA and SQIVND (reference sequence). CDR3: CASSARQGVSGANVLTF. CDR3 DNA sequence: TGTGCCAGTAGTGCCCGACAGGGGGTCTCTGGGGCCAACGTCCTGACTTTC.

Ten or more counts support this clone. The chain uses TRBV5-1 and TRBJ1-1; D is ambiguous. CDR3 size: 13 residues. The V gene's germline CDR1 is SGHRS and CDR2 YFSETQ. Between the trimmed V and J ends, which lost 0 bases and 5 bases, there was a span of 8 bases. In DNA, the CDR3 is TGCGCCAGCAGCTTGGGCCAGGAAACTGAAGCTTTCTTT. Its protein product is CASSLGQETEAFF.

CDR3 nucleotide sequence: TGTGCCAGCAGCTTCAAAGGCGGGGGCTACAATGAGCAGTTCTTC. It is translated as CASSFKGGGYNEQFF. The chain joins TRBV7-3 to TRBJ2-1; 7 positions match TRBD2. This CDR3 region has 15 residues. Losses at the gene ends were 3 bases for V and 3 bases for J; bases not matched to a gene: 5. Germline V gene sequence: CDR1 SGHTA, CDR2 FQGTGA.

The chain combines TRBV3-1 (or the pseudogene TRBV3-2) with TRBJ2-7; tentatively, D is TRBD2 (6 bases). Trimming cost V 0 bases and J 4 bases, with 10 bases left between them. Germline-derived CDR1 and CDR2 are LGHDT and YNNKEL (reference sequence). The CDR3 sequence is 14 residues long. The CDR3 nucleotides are TGTGCCAGCAGCCAAGAGGGACTTCCTTACGAGCAGTACTTC. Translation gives CASSQEGLPYEQYF.

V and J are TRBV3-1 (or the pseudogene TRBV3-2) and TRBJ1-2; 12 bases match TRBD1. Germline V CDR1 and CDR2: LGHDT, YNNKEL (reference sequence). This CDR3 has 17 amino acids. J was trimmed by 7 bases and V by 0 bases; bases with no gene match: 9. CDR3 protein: CASSQEIGGTGGSGYTF. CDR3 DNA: TGTGCCAGCAGCCAAGAAATCGGGGGGACAGGGGGCTCTGGCTACACCTTC.

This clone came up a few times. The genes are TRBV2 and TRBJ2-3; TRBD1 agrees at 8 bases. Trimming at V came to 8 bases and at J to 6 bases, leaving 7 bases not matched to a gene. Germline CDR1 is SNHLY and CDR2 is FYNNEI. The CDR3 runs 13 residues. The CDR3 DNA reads TGTGCCAGCGCAGGGGGCAATTCGGATACGCAGTATTTT. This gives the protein CASAGGNSDTQYF.

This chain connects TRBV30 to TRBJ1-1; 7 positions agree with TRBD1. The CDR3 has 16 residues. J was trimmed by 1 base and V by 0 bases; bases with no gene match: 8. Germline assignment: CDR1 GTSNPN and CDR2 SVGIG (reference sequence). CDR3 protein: CAWSVWAGTENTEAFF. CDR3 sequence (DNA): TGTGCCTGGAGTGTATGGGCCGGGACAGAGAACACTGAAGCTTTCTTT.

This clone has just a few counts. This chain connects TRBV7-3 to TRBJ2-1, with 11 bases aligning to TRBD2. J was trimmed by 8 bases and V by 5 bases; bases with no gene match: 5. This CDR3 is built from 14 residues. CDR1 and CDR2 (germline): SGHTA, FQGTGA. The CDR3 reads CASSASGRKDEQFF. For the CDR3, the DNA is TGTGCCAGCAGCGCTAGCGGGAGGAAAGATGAGCAGTTCTTC. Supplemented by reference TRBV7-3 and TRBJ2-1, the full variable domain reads GAGVSQTPSNKVTEKGKYVELRCDPISGHTALYWYRQSLGQGPEFLIYFQGTGAADDSGLPNDRFFAVRPEGSVSTLKIQRTERGDSAVYLCASSASGRKDEQFFGPGTRLTVL.

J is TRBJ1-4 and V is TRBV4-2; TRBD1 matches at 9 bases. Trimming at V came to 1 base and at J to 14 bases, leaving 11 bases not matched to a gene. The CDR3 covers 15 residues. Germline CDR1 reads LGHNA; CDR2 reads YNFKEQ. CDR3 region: CASSQVTVDRGGLFF. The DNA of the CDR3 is TGTGCCAGCAGCCAAGTCACCGTCGACAGGGGGGGCCTGTTTTTT.

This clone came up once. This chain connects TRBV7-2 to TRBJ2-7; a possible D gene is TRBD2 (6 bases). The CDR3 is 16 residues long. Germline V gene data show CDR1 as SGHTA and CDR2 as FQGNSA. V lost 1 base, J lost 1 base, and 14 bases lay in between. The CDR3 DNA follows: TGTGCCAGCAGCTTAGGGTTGCTAGCGTTATCCTACGAGCAGTACTTC. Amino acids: CASSLGLLALSYEQYF.

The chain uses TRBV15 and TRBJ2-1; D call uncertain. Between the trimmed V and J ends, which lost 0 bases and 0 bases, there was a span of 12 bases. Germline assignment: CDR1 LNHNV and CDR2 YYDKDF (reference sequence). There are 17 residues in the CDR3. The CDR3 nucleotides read TGTGCCACCAGCAGAGATAGCTATTCCATCTCCTACAATGAGCAGTTCTTC. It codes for CATSRDSYSISYNEQFF.

The CDR3 DNA is TGTGCCAGCAGCTCCGGGTCGAGCGATTACAATGAGCAGTTCTTC. Translation: CASSSGSSDYNEQFF. The gene calls are TRBV9 and TRBJ2-1; no clear D. Germline CDR1 reads SGDLS; CDR2 reads YYNGEE. This CDR3 spans 15 amino acids. V was trimmed by 4 bases and J by 4 bases, leaving 15 bases between them.

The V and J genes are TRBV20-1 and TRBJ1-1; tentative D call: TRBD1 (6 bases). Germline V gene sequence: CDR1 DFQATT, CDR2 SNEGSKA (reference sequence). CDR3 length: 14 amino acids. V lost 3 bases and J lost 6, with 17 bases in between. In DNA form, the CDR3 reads TGCAGTGCTAGTTTACAGGGTTTCCAGTCTGAAGCTTTCTTT. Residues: CSASLQGFQSEAFF.

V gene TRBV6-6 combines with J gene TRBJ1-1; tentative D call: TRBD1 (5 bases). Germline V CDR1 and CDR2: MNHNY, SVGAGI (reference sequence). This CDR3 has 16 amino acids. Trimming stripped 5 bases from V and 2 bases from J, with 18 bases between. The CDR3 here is CASSPLGGGQNTEAFF. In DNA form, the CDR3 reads TGTGCCAGCAGTCCACTGGGGGGTGGGCAAAACACTGAAGCTTTCTTT.

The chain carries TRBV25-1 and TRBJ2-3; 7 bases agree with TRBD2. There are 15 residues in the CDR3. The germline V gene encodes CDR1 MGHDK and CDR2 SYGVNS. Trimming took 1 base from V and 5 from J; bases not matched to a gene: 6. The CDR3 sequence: CASSELGLAGDTQYF. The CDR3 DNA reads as TGTGCCAGCAGTGAATTAGGATTAGCGGGAGATACGCAGTATTTT.

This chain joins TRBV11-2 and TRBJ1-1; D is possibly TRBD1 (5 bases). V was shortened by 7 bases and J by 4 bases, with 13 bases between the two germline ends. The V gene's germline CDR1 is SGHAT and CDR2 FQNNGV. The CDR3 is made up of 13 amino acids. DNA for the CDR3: TGTGCCAGCACCAAGGCGGGGGTCACTGAAGCTTTCTTT. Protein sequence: CASTKAGVTEAFF.

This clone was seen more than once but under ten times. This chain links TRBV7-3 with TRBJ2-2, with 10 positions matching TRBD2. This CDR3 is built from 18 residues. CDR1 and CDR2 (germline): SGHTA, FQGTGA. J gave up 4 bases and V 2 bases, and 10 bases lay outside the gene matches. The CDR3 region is CASSLRLAGDRGTGELFF. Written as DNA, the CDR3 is TGTGCCAGCAGCTTACGTCTAGCGGGAGATCGCGGCACCGGGGAGCTGTTTTTT. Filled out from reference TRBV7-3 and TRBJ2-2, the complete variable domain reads GAGVSQTPSNKVTEKGKYVELRCDPISGHTALYWYRQSLGQGPEFLIYFQGTGAADDSGLPNDRFFAVRPEGSVSTLKIQRTERGDSAVYLCASSLRLAGDRGTGELFFGEGSRLTVL.

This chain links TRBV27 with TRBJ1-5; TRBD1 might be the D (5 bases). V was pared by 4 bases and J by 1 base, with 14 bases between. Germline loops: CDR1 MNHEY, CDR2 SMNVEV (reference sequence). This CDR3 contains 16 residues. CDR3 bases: TGTGCCAGCAGTTCCCCCATCCGGGGGAGCAATCAGCCCCAGCATTTT. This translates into CASSSPIRGSNQPQHF.

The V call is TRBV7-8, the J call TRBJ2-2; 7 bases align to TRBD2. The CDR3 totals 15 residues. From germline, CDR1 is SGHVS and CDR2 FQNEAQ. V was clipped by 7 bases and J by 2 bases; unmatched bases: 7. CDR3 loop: CASTRLAYNTGELFF. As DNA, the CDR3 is TGTGCCAGCACCCGACTAGCATATAACACCGGGGAGCTGTTTTTT.

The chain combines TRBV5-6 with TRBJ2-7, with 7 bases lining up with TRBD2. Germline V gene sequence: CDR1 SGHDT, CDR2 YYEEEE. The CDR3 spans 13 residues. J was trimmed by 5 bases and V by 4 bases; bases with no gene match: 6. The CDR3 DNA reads TGTGCCAGCAGCCCCGCTGGGAGGGACGAGCAGTACTTC. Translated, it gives CASSPAGRDEQYF.

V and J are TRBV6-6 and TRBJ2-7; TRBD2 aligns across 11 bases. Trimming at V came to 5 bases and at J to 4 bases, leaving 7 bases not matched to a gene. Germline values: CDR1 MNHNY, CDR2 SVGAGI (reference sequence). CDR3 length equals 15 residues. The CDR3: CASSPLGLAAYEQYF. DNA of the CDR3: TGTGCCAGCAGTCCTTTGGGACTAGCGGCGTACGAGCAGTACTTC.

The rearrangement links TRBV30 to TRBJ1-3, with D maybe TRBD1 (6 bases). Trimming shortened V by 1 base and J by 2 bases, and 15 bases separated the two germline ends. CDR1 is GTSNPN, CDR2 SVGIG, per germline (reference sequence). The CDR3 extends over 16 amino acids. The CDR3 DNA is TGTGCCTGGAGTGATTTAGCGGGACAAGCTGGAAACACCATATATTTT. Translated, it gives CAWSDLAGQAGNTIYF. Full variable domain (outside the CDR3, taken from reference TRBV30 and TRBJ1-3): SQTIHQWPATLVQPVGSPLSLECTVEGTSNPNLYWYRQAAGRGLQLLFYSVGIGQISSEVPQNLSASRPQDRQFILSSKKLLLSDSGFYLCAWSDLAGQAGNTIYFGEGSWLTVV.